The following is a TCR beta chain sequence with its context. The data originate from a study of blood T cell repertoires in COVID-19. The wider study: Acute and convalescent COVID-19 samples came from the United States, Italy and Spain. The cDNA or gDNA used as material had been derived from T cells, B-cell-depleted T cells, or PBMCs.

Original processing notes: For nucleated cells, counts were estimated from reference gene primer amplification. The protocol was immunoSEQ multiplex PCR, while the TCRdb copy is restricted to in-frame clones and leaves out a portion. V and J calls and clone size are those listed in that table; D and trimming were worked out from the DNA. Of more than 400,000 clones detected, 80% to 90% appear once; the ten largest clones hold more than 3%. In germline, CDR1 is GTSNPN, CDR2 SVGIG (reference sequence). The germline V and J ends were trimmed by 1 base and 3 bases, with 10 bases remaining between them. This CDR3 comprises 13 residues.

The sequence was obtained from a human donor in a cohort sampled during active COVID-19. What was sequenced was peripheral blood. The chain employs TRBV30 and TRBJ2-7, with D perhaps TRBD1 (6 bases). This CDR3 is CAWSEGVDYEQYF. CDR3 DNA sequence: TGTGCCTGGAGTGAGGGGGTCGACTACGAGCAGTACTTC.